This is a list of T cell receptor beta chains from one sample in a study of Ad26.COV2.S vaccination and SARS-CoV-2 variants. Sequencing was performed with immunoSEQ multiplex PCR; in TCRdb, only in-frame clones are kept and a portion is missing. The sample shows 400,000 to 450,000 clones, over 75% of them seen only once. Sequencing was performed on peripheral blood, taken in a trial of Ad26.COV2.S vaccine versus placebo. These receptor sequences come from a person aged 18 to 59 who received the Ad26.COV2.S COVID-19 vaccine or a placebo. The CDR3 runs from the conserved cysteine through the conserved F or W. The order of the fields is D gene, J gene, CDR3 length, V gene, clone size, CDR3 DNA, CDR3 protein. D genes are given only for firm matches. Clone size is given for some rows only: seen once, a few or many times, or a class if the clone is expanded.

>TRBD2|TRBJ2-1|16|TRBV4-1|NA
TGCGCCAGCAGCCAAGGGAGCGGGAGGACGAACAATGAGCAGTTCTTC
CASSQGSGRTNNEQFF
>TRBD2|TRBJ2-1|15|TRBV7-9|NA
TGTGCCAGCAGACCTACTAGCGGGAGCAACAATGAGCAGTTCTTC
CASRPTSGSNNEQFF
>NA|TRBJ2-5|13|TRBV29-1|NA
TGCAGCGTTGTGGGGGGAAAGGGAGAGACCCAGTACTTC
CSVVGGKGETQYF
>TRBD2|TRBJ2-2|16|TRBV2|NA
TGTGCCAGCAGTTCTACTAGCGGGAGGGCCACCGGGGAGCTGTTTTTT
CASSSTSGRATGELFF
>TRBD1|TRBJ2-7|14|TRBV19|NA
TGTGCCAGTAGTATCGGGACAGGTCCCTACGAGCAGTACTTC
CASSIGTGPYEQYF
>TRBD2|TRBJ2-7|15|TRBV6-5|NA
TGTGCCAGCAGTCGGACTAGCGTCATCCCCTACGAGCAGTACTTC
CASSRTSVIPYEQYF
>TRBD1|TRBJ1-1|14|TRBV5-5|NA
TGTGCCAGCAGTGGACAGGGGGCAAACACTGAAGCTTTCTTT
CASSGQGANTEAFF
>NA|TRBJ1-1|12|TRBV19|NA
TGTGCCAGTAGCGACCAAGGGAGTGAAGCTTTCTTT
CASSDQGSEAFF
>NA|TRBJ2-3|18|TRBV6-2/TRBV6-3|NA
TGTGCCAGCAGTTATTCGGCCCATACAGGGTGGGGCACAGATACGCAGTATTTT
CASSYSAHTGWGTDTQYF
>NA|TRBJ2-2|12|TRBV11-3|NA
TGTGCCAGCAGCTTAGATGCTGGGGAGCTGTTTTTT
CASSLDAGELFF
>TRBD2|TRBJ2-1|18|TRBV25-1|NA
TGTGCCAGCAGTCCCCTAACTAGCGGGAGGGCATCCTACAATGAGCAGTTCTTC
CASSPLTSGRASYNEQFF
>TRBD2|TRBJ2-1|14|TRBV5-1|NA
TGCGCCAGCAGGGTAAGCGGGAGTGAACATGAGCAGTTCTTC
CASRVSGSEHEQFF
>TRBD1|TRBJ2-7|18|TRBV5-6|NA
TGTGCCAGCAGCGTGGAGAGGGTTCGGGCAGGGGGCGCCTACGAGCAGTACTTC
CASSVERVRAGGAYEQYF
>TRBD1|TRBJ1-2|12|TRBV12-3/TRBV12-4|NA
TGTGCCAGCAGTTTTGACAGGGACGGCTACACCTTC
CASSFDRDGYTF
>NA|TRBJ1-5|13|TRBV27|NA
TGTGCCAGCAGTCCCACAGGGTTACAGCCCCAGCATTTT
CASSPTGLQPQHF
>NA|TRBJ2-5|17|TRBV28|NA
TGTGCCAGCAGCTCAAAGGGACACCTGGGGAGCCAAGAGACCCAGTACTTC
CASSSKGHLGSQETQYF
>NA|TRBJ2-7|14|TRBV6-5|NA
TGTGCCAGCACCTCGGGGGACAGACTCTACGAGCAGTACTTC
CASTSGDRLYEQYF
>NA|TRBJ1-2|12|TRBV30|NA
TGTGCCTGGAGTGTAATGGGAGGTGGCTACACCTTC
CAWSVMGGGYTF
>NA|TRBJ2-7|13|TRBV18|NA
TGTGCCAGCTCACCAAACATTTTCTACGAGCAGTACTTC
CASSPNIFYEQYF
>NA|TRBJ1-1|13|TRBV7-2|NA
TGTGCCAGCAGCCCACATAACCCCTATGAAGCTTTCTTT
CASSPHNPYEAFF
>TRBD2|TRBJ2-1|13|TRBV29-1|NA
TGCAGCGCCTCGGGACTAGCGGGAGATGAGCAGTTCTTC
CSASGLAGDEQFF
>NA|TRBJ2-7|12|TRBV3-1/TRBV3-2|NA
TGTGCCAGCAGCCAAGAGCCCAGCGAGCAGTACTTC
CASSQEPSEQYF
>NA|TRBJ1-1|15|TRBV14|NA
TGTGCCAGCAGCCAAGTAGGACTACCCTACACTGAAGCTTTCTTT
CASSQVGLPYTEAFF
>NA|TRBJ1-1|13|TRBV3-1/TRBV3-2|NA
TGTGCCAGCGCCGGGGCCAAGAACACTGAAGCTTTCTTT
CASAGAKNTEAFF
>TRBD1|TRBJ2-5|13|TRBV12-5|NA
TGTGCTAGTGGCAGGGGGCGCGGAGAGACCCAGTACTTC
CASGRGRGETQYF
>TRBD2|TRBJ2-2|18|TRBV5-1|NA
TGCGCCAGCAGCTCCAAGACTAGCGGGAGGTTTGACACCGGGGAGCTGTTTTTT
CASSSKTSGRFDTGELFF
>NA|TRBJ2-2|12|TRBV27|NA
TGTGCCAGCAGTTTAATTGGCGGGGAGCTGTTTTTT
CASSLIGGELFF
>NA|TRBJ2-7|13|TRBV27|NA
TGTGCCAGCAGCCCAAAGAGCTCCTACGAGCAGTACTTC
CASSPKSSYEQYF
>TRBD1|TRBJ1-6|16|TRBV25-1|NA
TGTGCCAGCAGCGCATTCCCCGGGACAGGGGAATCACCCCTCCACTTT
CASSAFPGTGESPLHF
>TRBD1|TRBJ1-5|15|TRBV12-5|NA
TGTGCTAGTGGTTTCCGAGACAGGGAGGGTCAGCCCCAGCATTTT
CASGFRDREGQPQHF
>NA|TRBJ2-4|14|TRBV4-3|NA
TGCGCCAGCAGCCAAGATCTGATGGGCGGGCGGCAGTACTTC
CASSQDLMGGRQYF
>NA|TRBJ1-6|12|TRBV11-2|NA
TGTGCCAGCAACCAGGGTAGCACACCCCTCCACTTT
CASNQGSTPLHF
>NA|TRBJ2-5|16|TRBV6-2/TRBV6-3|NA
TGTGCCAGCAGCCTCAAAGCGGAGGGGTACCAAGAGACCCAGTACTTC
CASSLKAEGYQETQYF
>NA|TRBJ2-5|15|TRBV7-8|NA
TGTGCCAGCAGCTTAGTCCTGCCGGGGCAAGAGACCCAGTACTTC
CASSLVLPGQETQYF
>TRBD1|TRBJ2-7|16|TRBV7-2|NA
TGTGCCAGCAGCTATCTACCGGGACAGGGGCCCTACGAGCAGTACTTC
CASSYLPGQGPYEQYF
>TRBD1|TRBJ1-2|13|TRBV6-5|NA
TGTGCCAGCATAGGGGGCGCAGGGTATGGCTACACCTTC
CASIGGAGYGYTF
>TRBD2|TRBJ2-1|16|TRBV27|NA
TGTGCCAGCAGTTCCGGACTAGCGGGAGGGTACAATGAGCAGTTCTTC
CASSSGLAGGYNEQFF
>TRBD1|TRBJ2-2|19|TRBV5-5|NA
TGTGCCAGCAGCTTGGGTAGGTTCCGGACAGGGGAAAACACCGGGGAGCTGTTTTTT
CASSLGRFRTGENTGELFF
>TRBD1|TRBJ1-1|15|TRBV6-1|few
TGTGCCAGCAGTGAGGCGACAGGGGGCGGCACTGAAGCTTTCTTT
CASSEATGGGTEAFF
>NA|TRBJ2-7|15|TRBV27|NA
TGTGCCAGCAGTCCCCAGGGGGGAAGCTCCTACGAGCAGTACTTC
CASSPQGGSSYEQYF
>TRBD2|TRBJ2-1|15|TRBV25-1|few
TGTGCCAGCAGTGAATCTAGCGGGTCCTACAATGAGCAGTTCTTC
CASSESSGSYNEQFF
>TRBD1|TRBJ1-1|16|TRBV5-1|once
TGCGCCAGCAGCTTAGGGACAGGGACGCAGAACACTGAAGCTTTCTTT
CASSLGTGTQNTEAFF
>NA|TRBJ2-7|14|TRBV6-5|NA
TGTGCCAGCAGTTATCGCTTCAGCTCCTACGAGCAGTACTTC
CASSYRFSSYEQYF
>TRBD2|TRBJ2-1|16|TRBV5-1|NA
TGCGCCAGCAGCCCCACCGGGACTAGCGGGATATATGAGCAGTTCTTC
CASSPTGTSGIYEQFF
>NA|TRBJ2-7|13|TRBV6-5|NA
TGTGCCAGCAGTAGGCGCAGGGCAGGCGAGCAGTACTTC
CASSRRRAGEQYF
>TRBD1|TRBJ2-7|15|TRBV27|NA
TGTGCCAGCAGTTTCACCGGGACAGGCTCCTACGAGCAGTACTTC
CASSFTGTGSYEQYF
>NA|TRBJ2-6|15|TRBV30|once
TGTGCCTGGAGTGTACAGGGTTACGGGGCCAACGTCCTGACTTTC
CAWSVQGYGANVLTF
>NA|TRBJ1-2|13|TRBV12-3/TRBV12-4|few
TGTGCCAGCAGTCAACCCGAGCACTATGGCTACACCTTC
CASSQPEHYGYTF
>NA|TRBJ2-1|17|TRBV4-1|NA
TGCGCCAGCAGCCAATCCAAGGGCTTCAGCTCCTACAATGAGCAGTTCTTC
CASSQSKGFSSYNEQFF
>NA|TRBJ2-5|11|TRBV29-1|NA
TGCAGCGTTGAAATGGCGAAGACCCAGTACTTC
CSVEMAKTQYF
>NA|TRBJ2-1|15|TRBV5-1|NA
TGCGCCAGCAGCTTAGAGCGGAAGGTAGGCAATGAGCAGTTCTTC
CASSLERKVGNEQFF
>TRBD2|TRBJ2-7|19|TRBV5-8|NA
TGTGCCAGCAGCTTTGAGGGACTAGCGCACTCTTCCCGAAACTACGAGCAGTACTTC
CASSFEGLAHSSRNYEQYF
>TRBD2|TRBJ2-5|14|TRBV19|once
TGTGCCAGTAGTAGAAGCGGGAGGGGGGAGACCCAGTACTTC
CASSRSGRGETQYF
>NA|TRBJ2-6|17|TRBV25-1|NA
TGTGCCAGCAGTGAATTGCGGGGGCAAGCTGGGGCCAACGTCCTGACTTTC
CASSELRGQAGANVLTF
>TRBD2|TRBJ2-1|18|TRBV9|NA
TGTGCCAGCAGCGTAGGGGGGACTAGCGGGAGGTTTTACAATGAGCAGTTCTTC
CASSVGGTSGRFYNEQFF
>NA|TRBJ2-1|12|TRBV4-1|NA
TGCGCCAGCAGCCAAGGGTGGAATGAGCAGTTCTTC
CASSQGWNEQFF
>NA|TRBJ2-7|12|TRBV28|NA
TGTGCCAGCTTACAGGGTTTTGGGGAGCAGTACTTC
CASLQGFGEQYF
>NA|TRBJ1-2|12|TRBV6-5|few
TGTGCCAGCAAGGTGGGGACTAGCGGCTACACCTTC
CASKVGTSGYTF
>NA|TRBJ2-3|14|TRBV6-4|NA
TGTGCCAGCAGTGTTTCGCAATTCACAGATACGCAGTATTTT
CASSVSQFTDTQYF